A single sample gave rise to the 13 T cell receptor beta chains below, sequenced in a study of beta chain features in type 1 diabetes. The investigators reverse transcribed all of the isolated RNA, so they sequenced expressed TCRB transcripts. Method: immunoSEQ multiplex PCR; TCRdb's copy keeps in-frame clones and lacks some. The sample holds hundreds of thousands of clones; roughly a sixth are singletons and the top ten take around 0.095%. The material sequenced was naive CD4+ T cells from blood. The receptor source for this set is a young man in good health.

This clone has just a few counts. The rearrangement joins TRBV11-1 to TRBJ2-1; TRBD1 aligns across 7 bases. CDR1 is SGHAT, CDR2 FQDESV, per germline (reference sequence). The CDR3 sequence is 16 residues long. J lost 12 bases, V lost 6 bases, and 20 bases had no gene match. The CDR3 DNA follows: TGTGCCAGCAGTTTCCCCCGGGACAGAAAGGGGAACGGGCAGTTCTTC. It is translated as CASSFPRDRKGNGQFF.

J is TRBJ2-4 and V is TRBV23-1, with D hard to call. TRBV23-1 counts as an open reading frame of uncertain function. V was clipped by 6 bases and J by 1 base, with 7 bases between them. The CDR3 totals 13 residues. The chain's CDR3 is CASRATAKNIQYF. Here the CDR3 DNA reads TGCGCCAGCAGGGCCACCGCCAAAAACATTCAGTACTTC.

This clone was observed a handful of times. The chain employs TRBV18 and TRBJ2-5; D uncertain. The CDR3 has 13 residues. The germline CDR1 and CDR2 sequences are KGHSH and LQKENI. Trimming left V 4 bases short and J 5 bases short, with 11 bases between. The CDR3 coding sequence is TGTGCCAGCTCACGCGCCCTGATGGAGACCCAGTACTTC. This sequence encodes CASSRALMETQYF. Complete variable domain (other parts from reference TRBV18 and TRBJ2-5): NAGVMQNPRHLVRRRGQEARLRCSPMKGHSHVYWYRQLPEEGLKFMVYLQKENIIDESGMPKERFSAEFPKEGPSILRIQQVVRGDSAAYFCASSRALMETQYFGPGTRLLVL.

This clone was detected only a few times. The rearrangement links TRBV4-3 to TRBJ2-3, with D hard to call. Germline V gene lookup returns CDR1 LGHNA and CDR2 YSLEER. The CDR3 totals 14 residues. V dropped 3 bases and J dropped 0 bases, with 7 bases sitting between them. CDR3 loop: CASSQAASTDTQYF. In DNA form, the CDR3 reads TGCGCCAGCAGCCAGGCGGCAAGCACAGATACGCAGTATTTT.

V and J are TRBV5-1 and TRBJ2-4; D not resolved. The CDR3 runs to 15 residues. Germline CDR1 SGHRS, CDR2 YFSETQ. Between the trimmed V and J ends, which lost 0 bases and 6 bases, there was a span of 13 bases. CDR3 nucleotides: TGCGCCAGCAGCTTGGCCAGTGCCCTACTAAACATTCAGTACTTC. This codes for CASSLASALLNIQYF.

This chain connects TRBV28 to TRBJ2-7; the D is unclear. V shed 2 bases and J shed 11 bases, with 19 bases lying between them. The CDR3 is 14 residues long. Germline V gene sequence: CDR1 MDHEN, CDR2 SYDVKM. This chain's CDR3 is CASSLRGRSTMEYF. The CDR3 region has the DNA TGTGCCAGCAGTTTACGCGGACGGTCTACGATGGAGTACTTC.

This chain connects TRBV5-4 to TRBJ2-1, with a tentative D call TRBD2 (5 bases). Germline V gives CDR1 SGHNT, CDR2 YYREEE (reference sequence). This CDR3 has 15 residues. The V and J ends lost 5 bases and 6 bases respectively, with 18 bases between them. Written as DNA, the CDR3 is TGTGCCAGCAGGTTACCCACGGGGTCCGTCAATGAGCAGTTCTTC. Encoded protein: CASRLPTGSVNEQFF.

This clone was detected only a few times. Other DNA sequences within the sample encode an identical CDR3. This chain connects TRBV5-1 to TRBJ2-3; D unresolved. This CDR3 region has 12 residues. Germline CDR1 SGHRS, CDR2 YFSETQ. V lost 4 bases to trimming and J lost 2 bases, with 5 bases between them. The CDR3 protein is CASSPTTDTQYF. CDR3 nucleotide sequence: TGCGCCAGCAGCCCTACCACAGATACGCAGTATTTT. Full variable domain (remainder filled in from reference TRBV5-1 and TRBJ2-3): KAGVTQTPRYLIKTRGQQVTLSCSPISGHRSVSWYQQTPGQGLQFLFEYFSETQRNKGNFPGRFSGRQFSNSRSEMNVSTLELGDSALYLCASSPTTDTQYFGPGTRLTVL.

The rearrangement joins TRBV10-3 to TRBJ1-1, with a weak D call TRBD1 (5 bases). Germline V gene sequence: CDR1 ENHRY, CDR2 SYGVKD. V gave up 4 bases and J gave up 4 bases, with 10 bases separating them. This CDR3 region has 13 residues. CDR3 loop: CAISGTSPTEAFF. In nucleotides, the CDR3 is TGTGCCATCAGTGGGACATCACCCACTGAAGCTTTCTTT.

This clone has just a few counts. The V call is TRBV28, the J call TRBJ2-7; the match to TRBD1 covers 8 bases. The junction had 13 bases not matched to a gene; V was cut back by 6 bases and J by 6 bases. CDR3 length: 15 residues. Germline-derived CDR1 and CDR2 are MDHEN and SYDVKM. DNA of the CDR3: TGTGCCAGCAGAGACAGGGGCGCGTTAGGGAGCGAGCAGTACTTC. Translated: CASRDRGALGSEQYF.

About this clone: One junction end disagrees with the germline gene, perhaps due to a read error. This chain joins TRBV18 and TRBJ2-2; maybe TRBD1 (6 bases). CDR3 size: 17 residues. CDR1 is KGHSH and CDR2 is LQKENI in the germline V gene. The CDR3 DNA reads TGTGCCAGCTCCCCACCCAGGGGAGATTCGAACACCGGGGAGCTGTTTTTT. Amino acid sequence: CASSPPRGDSNTGELFF.

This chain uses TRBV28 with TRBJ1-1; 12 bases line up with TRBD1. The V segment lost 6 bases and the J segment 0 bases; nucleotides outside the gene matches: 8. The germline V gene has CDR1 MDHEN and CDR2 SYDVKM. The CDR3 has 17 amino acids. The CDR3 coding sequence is TGTGCCAGCAGATCCTACGGGACAGGGGGCATGAACACTGAAGCTTTCTTT. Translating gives CASRSYGTGGMNTEAFF.

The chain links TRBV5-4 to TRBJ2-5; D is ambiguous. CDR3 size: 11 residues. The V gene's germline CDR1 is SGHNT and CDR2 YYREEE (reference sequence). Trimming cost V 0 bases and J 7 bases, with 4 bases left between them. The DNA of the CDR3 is TGTGCCAGCAGCTTGGGGGGGACCCAGTACTTC. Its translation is CASSLGGTQYF.